These T cell receptor beta chains were read from a single sample in a study of PD-L1 blockade in urothelial cancer. TCRdb's table, derived via immunoSEQ multiplex PCR, lists solely in-frame clones and lacks some. The sample lists approximately 70,000 clones; around 83% were seen once. Sequencing used PBMCs, obtained around atezolizumab (anti-PD-L1) treatment. The source of these receptors is an older woman with urothelial cancer. The CDR3 runs from the conserved cysteine through the conserved F or W. The D gene is left open where the match is weak. A row's size may be missing; if present it is once, few, many or a size class.

D | J | V | size | DNA | CDR3
TRBD2 | TRBJ2-2 | TRBV27 | . | TGTGCCAGCAGTTCCCTCCGCGATAGGCGGGGGGCGGGCGGGGAGCTGTTTTTT | CASSSLRDRRGAGGELFF
TRBD2 | TRBJ2-1 | TRBV13 | . | TGTGCCAGCAGTCAAAATAGCGGGAGGGGCTCCTACAATGAGCAGTTCTTC | CASSQNSGRGSYNEQFF
. | TRBJ1-3 | TRBV19 | . | TGTGCCAGTAGTGCGTCGGTAGCCTCTGGAAACACCATATATTTT | CASSASVASGNTIYF
TRBD1 | TRBJ1-2 | TRBV11-2 | . | TGTGCCAGCCGACAACAGGGGGAATCGGCTAACTATGGCTACACCTTC | CASRQQGESANYGYTF
TRBD1 | TRBJ2-5 | TRBV10-3 | . | TGTGCCATCAGTGAGTCTACGGCAGGGGGTTTCGAGACCCAGTACTTC | CAISESTAGGFETQYF
TRBD2 | TRBJ2-1 | TRBV19 | once | TGTGCCAGTAGTATAGACGCGGGAGCGGTCTACAATGAGCAGTTCTTC | CASSIDAGAVYNEQFF
TRBD2 | TRBJ2-5 | TRBV30 | . | TGTGCCTGGAGTAGCGGGGGGGCCGGAGAGACCCAGTACTTC | CAWSSGGAGETQYF
. | TRBJ1-3 | TRBV4-1 | . | TGCGCCAGCAGCCAGGACTCAGGGGCCGCGGGTGGAAACACCATATATTTT | CASSQDSGAAGGNTIYF
. | TRBJ2-3 | TRBV7-2 | few | TGTGCCAGCAGCTTAGACCCGAGAGATACGCAGTATTTT | CASSLDPRDTQYF
. | TRBJ1-5 | TRBV4-2 | . | TGTGCCAGCAGCCAGCACATATCCAGGGGTTCAGGGCCCCAGCATTTT | CASSQHISRGSGPQHF
TRBD1 | TRBJ2-7 | TRBV5-1 | . | TGCGCCAGCAGCTTTTCCAGGGGGTCCTACGAGCAGTACTTC | CASSFSRGSYEQYF
. | TRBJ2-7 | TRBV5-1 | . | TGCGCCAGCAGCAGCCAGGGTCCTCTCTACGAGCAGTACTTC | CASSSQGPLYEQYF
. | TRBJ2-7 | TRBV21-1 | few | TGTGCCAGCAGCAAAAGGACGGGACTAGCGGGACTTCTCTACGAGCAGTACTTC | CASSKRTGLAGLLYEQYF
. | TRBJ2-1 | TRBV5-6 | . | TGTGCCAGCAGCTCCCTGCTTGGGGCAGGATCCTACAATGAGCAGTTCTTC | CASSSLLGAGSYNEQFF
. | TRBJ1-2 | TRBV27 | . | TGTGCCAGCAGCCCCGGAAGGCAGCCTCCTACTACTAACTATGGCTACACCTTC | CASSPGRQPPTTNYGYTF
TRBD2 | TRBJ2-3 | TRBV11-3 | . | TGTGCCAGCAGCCGGACTAGCGGCACAGATACGCAGTATTTT | CASSRTSGTDTQYF
TRBD1 | TRBJ2-5 | TRBV7-6 | . | TGTGCCAGCAGCTTTACGGGACAGGGGATAGAGACCCAGTACTTC | CASSFTGQGIETQYF
TRBD1 | TRBJ1-5 | TRBV6-1 | . | TGTGCCAGCAGTATGGACAGGGGGGGTAATCAGCCCCAGCATTTT | CASSMDRGGNQPQHF
. | TRBJ1-6 | TRBV27 | . | TGTGCCAGCAGTGGACTGACGCGGGGAGTATCACCCCTCCACTTT | CASSGLTRGVSPLHF
. | TRBJ2-7 | TRBV5-8 | once | TGTGCCAGCAGCTTAGGGCAGGGGCTCAGCTACGAGCAGTACTTC | CASSLGQGLSYEQYF
. | TRBJ2-2 | TRBV7-9 | . | TGTGCCAGCAGCCTTTGGCTAGCGAACACCGGGGAGCTGTTTTTT | CASSLWLANTGELFF
TRBD1 | TRBJ2-7 | TRBV15 | . | TGTGCCACCAGCAGAGATCCATGGGACAGGGGGCTAAGTTTTCTACCCTACGAGCAGTACTTC | CATSRDPWDRGLSFLPYEQYF
. | TRBJ2-1 | TRBV11-2 | . | TGTGCCAGCAACCTGCGCGGGGAGCAGTTCTTC | CASNLRGEQFF
TRBD1 | TRBJ1-5 | TRBV5-8 | . | TGTGCCAGCAGCTGGGACAGGGTCAATCAGCCCCAGCATTTT | CASSWDRVNQPQHF
TRBD2 | TRBJ2-3 | TRBV4-2 | . | TGTGCCAGCAGCCAAGGACTAGCGGGGGATACGCAGTATTTT | CASSQGLAGDTQYF
TRBD1 | TRBJ2-5 | TRBV5-4 | once | TGTGCCAGCAGCCGGGACAGGGGGCGAGAGACCCAGTACTTC | CASSRDRGRETQYF
TRBD2 | TRBJ2-1 | TRBV4-1 | . | TGCGCCAGCAGCCAAGTACTAGCGGGGGGGCTCGATGAGCAGTTCTTC | CASSQVLAGGLDEQFF
TRBD1 | TRBJ1-2 | TRBV7-9 | . | TGTGCCAGCAGCTTAGGGGCGACAGGGGGAGAAGGCTACACCTTC | CASSLGATGGEGYTF
. | TRBJ2-1 | TRBV7-3 | . | TGTGCCAGCGCAATAGCAGATTACAATGAGCAGTTCTTC | CASAIADYNEQFF
TRBD2 | TRBJ2-1 | TRBV5-1 | . | TGCGCCAGCAGCTTCAGCGGGGGAGAGTACAATGAGCAGTTCTTC | CASSFSGGEYNEQFF
. | TRBJ2-7 | TRBV27 | . | TGTGCCAGCAGTTTATTTAGCGGTAGCTCCTACGAGCAGTACTTC | CASSLFSGSSYEQYF
TRBD1 | TRBJ2-7 | TRBV30 | . | TGTGCCTGGAGTGTAGTTGGGCAGGGGGCAGAGGAGCAGTACTTC | CAWSVVGQGAEEQYF
TRBD1 | TRBJ1-2 | TRBV19 | . | TGTGCCAGTAGTAGACCCGGGACAGCCCACTATGGCTACACCTTC | CASSRPGTAHYGYTF
TRBD1 | TRBJ1-2 | TRBV6-5 | . | TGTGCCAGCACCGAACAGGGGGGACTCGGGTATGGCTACACCTTC | CASTEQGGLGYGYTF
TRBD1 | TRBJ2-1 | TRBV7-2 | . | TGTGCCAGCAGCTTGGACAGGGACAATGAGCAGTTCTTC | CASSLDRDNEQFF
TRBD1 | TRBJ1-4 | TRBV6-5 | . | TGTGCCAGCAGTTTAACCGACAGGGATAGGGAAAAACTGTTTTTT | CASSLTDRDREKLFF
. | TRBJ2-7 | TRBV10-1 | . | TGCGCCAGCAGTGAGCGGGGGGCGGGAGTACGCGAGCAGTACTTC | CASSERGAGVREQYF
TRBD1 | TRBJ2-4 | TRBV6-5 | . | TGTGCCAGCAGATCGACAGGGTGGGGGAAAAACATTCAGTACTTC | CASRSTGWGKNIQYF
. | TRBJ1-1 | TRBV19 | once | TGTGCCAGTAGATCAGGGCGTGGACAGATCACTGAAGCTTTCTTT | CASRSGRGQITEAFF
. | TRBJ1-1 | TRBV7-8 | . | TGTGCCAGCAGCCCCCCGGGGGGCAGACCGAACACTGAAGCTTTCTTT | CASSPPGGRPNTEAFF
. | TRBJ1-1 | TRBV19 | . | TGTGCCAGTAGTACAGGTGTTGGGAACACTGAAGCTTTCTTT | CASSTGVGNTEAFF
TRBD1 | TRBJ1-2 | TRBV6-1 | . | TGTGCCAGCAGTTCCAGGGGGGATTCAAGTAGGGGCTACACCTTC | CASSSRGDSSRGYTF
. | TRBJ1-5 | TRBV6-6 | . | TGTGCCAGCAGTGGCCACATTAGCAATCAGCCCCAGCATTTT | CASSGHISNQPQHF
. | TRBJ1-5 | TRBV19 | . | TGTGCCAGTAGGTCAGGGCCTGTAAGCAATCAGCCCCAGCATTTT | CASRSGPVSNQPQHF
. | TRBJ1-4 | TRBV5-1 | once | TGCGCCAGCAGCTTGGGGGGCAGCTTCGACGAAAAACTGTTTTTT | CASSLGGSFDEKLFF
TRBD1 | TRBJ2-7 | TRBV9 | . | TGTGCCAGCAGCCCCCGGACAGGCGCCTACGAGCAGTACTTC | CASSPRTGAYEQYF
. | TRBJ1-5 | TRBV2 | many | TGTGCCAGCAGCACGACACCCTATAGCAATCAGCCCCAGCATTTT | CASSTTPYSNQPQHF
TRBD2 | TRBJ2-7 | TRBV5-1 | . | TGCGCCAGCAGCTTGTTACCCACTAGCGGGAGTACCGAGCAGTACTTC | CASSLLPTSGSTEQYF
. | TRBJ2-7 | TRBV28 | . | TGTGCCAGCAGTTTACCGGACAGCTACGAGCAGTACTTC | CASSLPDSYEQYF
TRBD1 | TRBJ2-3 | TRBV28 | . | TGTGCCAGCAGTTTATGGGGGACAGGGCCAGATACGCAGTATTTT | CASSLWGTGPDTQYF
. | TRBJ1-1 | TRBV18 | once | TGTGCCAGCTCACACGGGGTGGGCCCTGAAGCTTTCTTT | CASSHGVGPEAFF
. | TRBJ1-2 | TRBV5-1 | . | TGCGCCAGCAGCTTGGGTTCGAGCTTTAACTATGGCTACACCTTC | CASSLGSSFNYGYTF
TRBD2 | TRBJ2-1 | TRBV10-3 | . | TGTGCCATCAGTGAGTCCCTAGCGGGAGGCGGTAATGAGCAGTTCTTC | CAISESLAGGGNEQFF
. | TRBJ1-3 | TRBV6-5 | once | TGTGCCAGCAAGGACATCTCTGGAAACACCATATATTTT | CASKDISGNTIYF
TRBD1 | TRBJ1-5 | TRBV7-2 | . | TGTGCCAGCAGCACACTGGGGCAGGGGGGACAGCCCCAGCATTTT | CASSTLGQGGQPQHF